This T cell receptor beta chain was recorded in a study of T cell responses to AZD1222 COVID-19 vaccine. Details on this clone: Antigen specificity is unknown.

Study-wide results and caveats: In a largely white British group with more females than males, clonal diversity was possibly underestimated. The breadth and depth of Spike-specific TCRs increased once two AZD1222 doses had been given. Seropositive status at baseline applied to only five or six AZD1222 recipients. Repertoire samples came only from after the peak T cell response.

Sequenced by immunoSEQ multiplex PCR; TCRdb stores in-frame clones only, minus some. The table records 150,000 to 200,000 clones, 85% to 95% of them present only once. V was shortened by 7 bases and J by 0 bases, with 15 bases between the two germline ends. CDR3 size: 15 residues. The TCR was taken from an adult in good health. Sequenced material: peripheral blood, taken on day 0 of AZD1222 vaccination. The rearrangement links TRBV6-7 to TRBJ1-1; no firm D call. TRBV6-7 is an ORF, and what it does is uncertain. The DNA for the CDR3 is TGTGCCAGCAAAAAGCTTGGCGGGTTGAACACTGAAGCTTTCTTT. It yields the protein CASKKLGGLNTEAFF.